A single sample gave rise to the 12 T cell receptor beta chains below, sequenced in a study of T-cell memory formation after mild COVID-19. TCRdb analysed the 5' RACE reads with MiXCR anew, one entry per CDR3 protein. The sample lists around 310,000 distinct CDR3 sequences, about 15% seen once, with approximately 20% in the top ten. Material: PBMCs or a T cell subset sorted from them (not recorded which). These TCRs come from a man in his late teens or twenties who had mild COVID-19 (a few samples of this study predate the infection). Cell type and time point are not known.

V and J are TRBV9 and TRBJ1-6; 8 bases fit TRBD1. CDR3 size: 15 residues. The J segment lost 7 bases and the V segment lost 0 bases, leaving 3 bases of the junction unmatched. Germline V gene sequence: CDR1 SGDLS, CDR2 YYNGEE. CDR3 region: CASSVADRVNSPLHF. For the CDR3, the DNA is TGTGCCAGCAGCGTAGCGGACAGGGTCAATTCACCCCTCCACTTT.

This clonotype has a handful of counts. The chain links TRBV20-1 to TRBJ1-1; D perhaps matches TRBD1 (5 bases). Germline CDR1 DFQATT, CDR2 SNEGSKA (reference sequence). V lost 6 bases and J 3 bases, leaving 14 bases between the germline ends. The CDR3 has 13 amino acids. This CDR3 reads CSAKALGDTEAFF. The CDR3 bases are TGCAGTGCCAAAGCCCTAGGGGACACTGAAGCTTTCTTT.

In this sample, this clonotype turned up many times. V is TRBV20-1 and J is TRBJ1-5; 9 nucleotides agree with TRBD1. V was clipped by 6 bases and J by 11 bases; unmatched bases: 14. The CDR3 length is 14 residues. CDR1 DFQATT and CDR2 SNEGSKA come from the germline V gene (reference sequence). CDR3 nucleotides: TGCAGTGCCGCCTCGGGACAGGGAATACGGTCCCAGCATTTT. Residues: CSAASGQGIRSQHF.

This clonotype occurred a few times. The chain links TRBV6-6 to TRBJ1-2; D may be TRBD1 (6 bases). CDR1 and CDR2 (germline): MNHNY, SVGAGI (reference sequence). Trimming removed 6 bases from V and 4 bases from J, with 12 bases in between. This CDR3 has 13 amino acids. As DNA, the CDR3 is TGTGCCAGCAGCTCGACAGGCCGCTATGGCTACACCTTC. As protein: CASSSTGRYGYTF.

This clonotype has just a few counts. The chain joins TRBV12-3 or TRBV12-4 to TRBJ1-4, with D possibly TRBD1 on 6 matching bases. CDR3 length equals 17 residues. The V and J ends lost 1 base and 2 bases respectively, with 14 bases between them. The CDR3 protein is CASSLVGGGPTNEKLFF. The CDR3 region has the DNA TGTGCCAGCAGTTTAGTCGGCGGGGGGCCCACTAATGAAAAACTGTTTTTT.

This clonotype was seen ten or more times. CDR3 in DNA: TGTGCCAGCAGTTACAGGGGTCCAACGCAGTATTTT. This sequence encodes CASSYRGPTQYF. V usage is TRBV6-2 or TRBV6-3 and J usage is TRBJ2-3; TRBD1 is a possible D gene (5 bases). CDR3 size: 12 residues. Trimming pared 2 bases from V and 9 bases from J, leaving 9 bases between. CDR1 and CDR2 (germline): MNHEY, SVGEGT.

The chain carries TRBV14 and TRBJ2-2; D is uncertain. The V end was cut by 0 bases, the J end by 7 bases, with 12 bases between. The CDR3 is 15 residues long. CDR1 and CDR2 from the germline V gene are SGHDN and FVKESK. The CDR3 is CASSQEYGRSGELFF. In DNA, the CDR3 is TGTGCCAGCAGCCAAGAATATGGACGGAGCGGGGAGCTGTTTTTT.

V usage is TRBV5-1 and J usage is TRBJ1-2, with TRBD1 as a possible D gene (5 bases). CDR3 length: 14 amino acids. Trimming removed 5 bases from V and 8 bases from J, with 19 bases in between. Germline CDR1 reads SGHRS; CDR2 reads YFSETQ. CDR3: CASSRRQGLDGYTF. CDR3 coding DNA: TGCGCCAGCAGTCGGAGGCAGGGATTAGACGGCTACACCTTC.

The chain links TRBV2 to TRBJ1-6; D might be TRBD1 (5 bases). CDR3 length: 15 residues. With 5 bases removed from V and 10 bases from J, the gap between germline ends came to 18 bases. Germline values: CDR1 SNHLY, CDR2 FYNNEI. In nucleotides, the CDR3 is TGTGCCAGCAGTACCGGCCGGGGGGGAGAGTCACCCCTCCACTTT. Residues: CASSTGRGGESPLHF.

This clonotype ranks as medium-sized. The chain employs TRBV5-1 and TRBJ2-7; 8 bases map to TRBD1. This CDR3 comprises 13 residues. V lost 2 bases and J lost 6; bases outside the gene matches: 4. Germline V gene data show CDR1 as SGHRS and CDR2 as YFSETQ. The CDR3 DNA follows: TGCGCCAGCAGCTTTGGACAGGGCAGCGAGCAGTACTTC. Its translation is CASSFGQGSEQYF.

This clonotype was detected only a few times. The chain is built from TRBV6-2 or TRBV6-3 and TRBJ2-7; 8 bases map to TRBD1. The junction had 8 bases not matched to a gene; V was cut back by 2 bases and J by 2 bases. This CDR3 has 16 residues. Per germline, CDR1 MNHEY and CDR2 SVGEGT. The CDR3 protein is CASSYPGQEPPYEQYF. In DNA, the CDR3 is TGTGCCAGCAGTTACCCGGGACAGGAACCTCCCTACGAGCAGTACTTC.

The rearrangement joins TRBV11-2 to TRBJ1-1; 10 bases are shared with TRBD1. CDR3 length: 15 residues. The V gene end was trimmed by 2 bases and the J gene end by 8 bases; junction bases not matched to a gene: 8. Germline lookup yields CDR1 SGHAT and CDR2 FQNNGV. The CDR3 protein is CASSLRDRGLGEAFF. DNA of the CDR3: TGTGCCAGCAGCTTACGAGACAGGGGGCTAGGAGAAGCTTTCTTT. The full variable domain, completed using reference TRBV11-2 and TRBJ1-1, is EAGVAQSPRYKIIEKRQSVAFWCNPISGHATLYWYQQILGQGPKLLIQFQNNGVVDDSQLPKDRFSAERLKGVDSTLKIQPAKLEDSAVYLCASSLRDRGLGEAFFGQGTRLTVV.